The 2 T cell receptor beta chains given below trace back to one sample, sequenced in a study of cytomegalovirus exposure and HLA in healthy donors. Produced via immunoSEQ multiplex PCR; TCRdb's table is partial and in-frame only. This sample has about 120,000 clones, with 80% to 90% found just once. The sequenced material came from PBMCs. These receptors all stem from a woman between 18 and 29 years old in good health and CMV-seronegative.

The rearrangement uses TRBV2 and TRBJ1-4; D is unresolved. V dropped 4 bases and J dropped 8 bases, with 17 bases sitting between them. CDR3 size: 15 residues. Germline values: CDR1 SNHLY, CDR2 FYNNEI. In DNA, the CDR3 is TGTGCCAGCAGTGTTCTTCGGGGATCGGGCGAAAAACTGTTTTTT. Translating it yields CASSVLRGSGEKLFF.

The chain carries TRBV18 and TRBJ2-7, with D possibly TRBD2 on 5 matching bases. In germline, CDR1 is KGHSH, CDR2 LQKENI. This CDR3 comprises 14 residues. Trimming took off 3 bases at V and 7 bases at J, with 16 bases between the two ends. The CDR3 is CASSPGAAALEQYF. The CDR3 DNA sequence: TGTGCCAGCTCACCCGGAGCGGCAGCCTTGGAGCAGTACTTC.